A selection of T cell receptor beta chains follows, all from one sample in a study of blood T cell repertoires in COVID-19. Repertoires were generated with immunoSEQ multiplex PCR, while TCRdb's copy carries only in-frame clones and drops some. The sample has tens of thousands of clones; roughly nine tenths are singletons. Input material: peripheral blood. The receptors were sampled from a man aged 45-65 years with COVID-19, enrolled during active disease. The CDR3 runs from the conserved cysteine through the conserved F or W. A D gene is named only where the DNA matches it firmly. Clone size is not always given. Where it is, it says once, few, many or a class for expanded clones.

v_gene	j_gene	d_gene	len	abundance	CDR3aa	CDR3nt
TRBV5-6	TRBJ1-2	TRBD1	13	once	CASSRDREYGYTF	TGTGCCAGCAGTCGAGACAGGGAGTACGGCTACACCTTC
TRBV6-6	TRBJ2-2	TRBD2	14	NA	CASRSAGGTGELFF	TGTGCCAGCAGGTCAGCGGGGGGCACCGGGGAGCTGTTTTTT
TRBV4-1	TRBJ2-5	TRBD2	16	many	CASSQVTGGDGGAQYF	TGCGCCAGCAGCCAAGTTACGGGGGGAGACGGTGGCGCCCAGTACTTC
TRBV6-2/TRBV6-3	TRBJ2-7	TRBD2	14	NA	CASSYGTSSYEQYF	TGTGCCAGCAGTTACGGGACTAGCTCCTACGAGCAGTACTTC
TRBV5-4	TRBJ1-4	TRBD1	15	NA	CASSGQGASNEKLFF	TGTGCCAGCAGCGGTCAGGGGGCGTCTAATGAAAAACTGTTTTTT
TRBV19	TRBJ1-6	NA	15	NA	CASSKGQGYNSPLHF	TGTGCCAGTAGTAAGGGGCAGGGTTATAATTCACCCCTCCACTTT
TRBV19	TRBJ1-5	TRBD1	15	NA	CASILRGEGNQPQHF	TGTGCCAGTATCCTCAGGGGGGAGGGCAATCAGCCCCAGCATTTT
TRBV10-1	TRBJ2-3	TRBD2	16	NA	CASSEVASGYTDTQYF	TGCGCCAGCAGTGAGGTGGCTAGCGGGTACACAGATACGCAGTATTTT
TRBV5-8	TRBJ1-4	NA	15	NA	CASSLTGGFNEKLFF	TGTGCCAGCAGCTTGACGGGGGGCTTCAATGAAAAACTGTTTTTT
TRBV4-1	TRBJ2-7	TRBD2	15	NA	CASSQVSGGDYEQYF	TGCGCCAGCAGCCAAGTTAGCGGGGGGGACTACGAGCAGTACTTC
TRBV6-5	TRBJ1-1	NA	13	NA	CASSYGPRTEAFF	TGTGCCAGCAGTTACGGCCCCAGGACTGAAGCTTTCTTT
TRBV3-1/TRBV3-2	TRBJ2-7	TRBD2	13	few	CASSRAGGREQYF	TGTGCCAGCAGCCGGGCGGGGGGGCGCGAGCAGTACTTC
TRBV7-8	TRBJ2-7	NA	13	NA	CASSIEQGFEQYF	TGTGCCAGCAGCATAGAACAGGGATTCGAGCAGTACTTC
TRBV7-2	TRBJ2-7	TRBD2	15	once	CASSSPTAGTYEQYF	TGTGCCAGCAGCTCCCCGACAGCGGGAACCTACGAGCAGTACTTC
TRBV9	TRBJ2-3	NA	15	NA	CASSGRQVRTDTQYF	TGTGCCAGCAGCGGAAGACAGGTTAGGACAGATACGCAGTATTTT
TRBV4-1	TRBJ1-2	NA	17	NA	CASSQEEGVQGVFGYTF	TGCGCCAGCAGCCAAGAAGAGGGAGTACAGGGAGTTTTCGGCTACACCTTC
TRBV27	TRBJ1-2	NA	13	NA	CASSSSTGHGYTF	TGTGCCAGCAGTTCGTCGACAGGACATGGCTACACCTTC
TRBV5-4	TRBJ2-7	TRBD2	15	NA	CASSLGNGGTYEQYF	TGTGCCAGCAGCTTGGGCAACGGGGGGACCTACGAGCAGTACTTC
TRBV2	TRBJ1-5	NA	14	NA	CASSDRDRGQPQHF	TGTGCCAGCAGTGACAGAGACCGGGGTCAGCCCCAGCATTTT
TRBV15	TRBJ2-1	NA	15	NA	CATSSGQGTYNEQFF	TGTGCCACCAGCAGTGGTCAGGGGACCTACAATGAGCAGTTCTTC
TRBV6-6	TRBJ1-4	TRBD1	12	once	CASRQGGEKLFF	TGTGCCAGCAGACAGGGGGGTGAAAAACTGTTTTTT
TRBV20-1	TRBJ1-2	NA	15	NA	CSASLSAQSNYGYTF	TGCAGTGCTAGTTTGAGCGCTCAGTCTAACTATGGCTACACCTTC
TRBV6-2/TRBV6-3	TRBJ2-1	NA	15	once	CASSPPAGYYNEQFF	TGTGCCAGCAGCCCCCCGGCGGGGTACTACAATGAGCAGTTCTTC
TRBV4-3	TRBJ2-1	TRBD2	17	NA	CASSQGLAGGLYNEQFF	TGCGCCAGCAGCCAGGGCCTAGCGGGGGGCCTCTACAATGAGCAGTTCTTC
TRBV7-9	TRBJ2-7	NA	16	NA	CASSLGLAGVSYEQYF	TGTGCCAGCAGCTTAGGCCTGGCGGGCGTGTCCTACGAGCAGTACTTC
TRBV10-3	TRBJ1-5	NA	15	NA	CAISESDRTNQPQHF	TGTGCCATCAGTGAGTCAGACAGAACTAATCAGCCCCAGCATTTT
TRBV5-1	TRBJ2-7	NA	14	NA	CASSFYGAYYEQYF	TGCGCCAGCAGCTTTTATGGGGCCTACTACGAGCAGTACTTC
TRBV5-1	TRBJ2-3	NA	12	NA	CASSSDPGAQYF	TGCGCCAGCAGCTCTGATCCCGGGGCGCAGTATTTT
TRBV29-1	TRBJ2-2	NA	17	once	CSAGGLNGQINTGELFF	TGCAGCGCTGGCGGGTTAAACGGACAGATCAACACCGGGGAGCTGTTTTTT
TRBV9	TRBJ2-1	TRBD2	18	NA	CASSVGGAGYPPYNEQFF	TGTGCCAGCAGCGTAGGGGGAGCGGGGTATCCGCCCTACAATGAGCAGTTCTTC
TRBV18	TRBJ1-5	TRBD1	14	NA	CASSQDRFDQPQHF	TGTGCCAGCTCACAGGACAGGTTCGATCAGCCCCAGCATTTT
TRBV6-6	TRBJ1-5	TRBD1	15	NA	CASRTGQGAIQPQHF	TGTGCCAGCAGAACCGGACAGGGGGCAATTCAGCCCCAGCATTTT
TRBV5-8	TRBJ1-6	NA	14	NA	CASSSQGRNSPLHF	TGTGCCAGCAGCTCACAGGGTAGGAATTCACCCCTCCACTTT
TRBV6-5	TRBJ1-5	TRBD1	15	once	CASRRTGGRSQPQHF	TGTGCCAGCAGGAGGACAGGGGGTCGGAGTCAGCCCCAGCATTTT
TRBV3-1/TRBV3-2	TRBJ2-1	NA	18	NA	CASSQVGGATLSYNEQFF	TGTGCCAGCAGCCAAGTAGGGGGGGCCACATTGTCCTACAATGAGCAGTTCTTC
TRBV6-5	TRBJ1-2	NA	13	NA	CASSQGNNYGYTF	TGTGCCAGCAGCCAGGGGAATAACTATGGCTACACCTTC
TRBV7-2	TRBJ1-2	TRBD1	15	NA	CASSFRTGADRGYTF	TGTGCCAGCAGCTTTAGGACAGGGGCCGACCGGGGCTACACCTTC
TRBV6-5	TRBJ2-2	NA	13	NA	CASMEGIGGELFF	TGTGCCAGCATGGAGGGGATAGGCGGGGAGCTGTTTTTT
TRBV5-1	TRBJ1-5	NA	15	NA	CASSQTGEGHQPQHF	TGCGCCAGCAGCCAGACAGGAGAGGGGCATCAGCCCCAGCATTTT
TRBV3-1/TRBV3-2	TRBJ2-5	NA	13	once	CASSQQGQETQYF	TGTGCCAGCAGCCAGCAGGGGCAAGAGACCCAGTACTTC
TRBV7-9	TRBJ1-5	TRBD1	15	NA	CASSRGTDSNQPQHF	TGTGCCAGCAGCCGAGGGACAGATAGCAATCAGCCCCAGCATTTT
TRBV15	TRBJ2-7	NA	13	few	CATSSKGRGEQYF	TGTGCCACCAGCAGCAAGGGGCGCGGCGAGCAGTACTTC
TRBV9	TRBJ1-2	TRBD1	17	NA	CASSVGTGPILNYGYTF	TGTGCCAGCAGCGTAGGGACAGGGCCCATACTTAACTATGGCTACACCTTC
TRBV30	TRBJ1-6	NA	16	NA	CAWSPSSKTRRSPLHF	TGTGCCTGGAGTCCGTCCTCTAAAACGCGCCGGTCACCCCTCCACTTT
TRBV3-1/TRBV3-2	TRBJ2-5	NA	14	NA	CASSQELAQETQYF	TGTGCCAGCAGCCAAGAGTTAGCCCAAGAGACCCAGTACTTC
TRBV3-1/TRBV3-2	TRBJ1-5	TRBD1	15	NA	CASSLGTASNQPQHF	TGTGCCAGCAGCCTAGGGACAGCTAGCAATCAGCCCCAGCATTTT
TRBV7-2	TRBJ2-7	TRBD2	15	few	CASSLTSVSSYEQYF	TGTGCCAGCAGCTTAACTAGCGTCTCTTCCTACGAGCAGTACTTC
TRBV5-4	TRBJ2-2	TRBD2	16	once	CASSLVRGVTTGELFF	TGTGCCAGCAGCTTAGTGCGGGGGGTTACCACCGGGGAGCTGTTTTTT
TRBV27	TRBJ2-3	TRBD1	16	NA	CASSSPAGQGGDTQYF	TGTGCCAGCAGTTCGCCGGCGGGACAGGGAGGAGATACGCAGTATTTT
TRBV19	TRBJ1-6	TRBD1	16	NA	CASSRATGTGDSPLHF	TGTGCCAGTAGTAGGGCGACCGGGACAGGGGATTCACCCCTCCACTTT
TRBV29-1	TRBJ1-4	TRBD1	15	NA	CSVRQGGTGGEKLFF	TGCAGCGTGCGCCAGGGGGGGACAGGGGGTGAAAAACTGTTTTTT
TRBV5-1	TRBJ1-4	NA	14	NA	CASSPGATNEKLFF	TGCGCCAGCAGCCCAGGTGCAACTAATGAAAAACTGTTTTTT
TRBV5-1	TRBJ1-3	TRBD1	17	NA	CASSVSGTGGSGNTIYF	TGCGCCAGCAGCGTTTCCGGGACAGGGGGCTCTGGAAACACCATATATTTT
TRBV21-1	TRBJ1-2	NA	17	NA	CASSNRLDRGTNYGYTF	TGTGCCAGCAGCAATAGGTTGGACAGGGGGACCAACTATGGCTACACCTTC
TRBV2	TRBJ2-7	NA	15	NA	CASSARGWGSYEQYF	TGTGCCAGCAGTGCCCGGGGGTGGGGCTCCTACGAGCAGTACTTC